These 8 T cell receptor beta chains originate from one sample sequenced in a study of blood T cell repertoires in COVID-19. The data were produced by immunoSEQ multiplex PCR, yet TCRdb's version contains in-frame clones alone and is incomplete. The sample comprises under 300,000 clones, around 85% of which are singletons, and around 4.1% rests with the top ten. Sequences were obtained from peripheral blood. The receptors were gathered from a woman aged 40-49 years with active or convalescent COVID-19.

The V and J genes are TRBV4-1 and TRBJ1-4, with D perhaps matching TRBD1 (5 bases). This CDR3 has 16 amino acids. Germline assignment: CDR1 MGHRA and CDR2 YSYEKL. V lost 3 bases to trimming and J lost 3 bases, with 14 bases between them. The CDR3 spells CASSQVAGGANEKLFF. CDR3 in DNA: TGCGCCAGCAGCCAGGTCGCGGGGGGGGCTAATGAAAAACTGTTTTTT.

The CDR3 region has the DNA TGTGCCAGCAGTTTGCACAGGGGCACGAACGAGCAGTACTTC. Its protein is CASSLHRGTNEQYF. This chain connects TRBV6-5 to TRBJ2-7; 7 bases are a match to TRBD1. The germline gives CDR1 MNHEY, CDR2 SVGAGI. This CDR3 contains 14 residues. The V and J ends lost 4 bases and 5 bases, in that order; junction bases with no gene match: 8.

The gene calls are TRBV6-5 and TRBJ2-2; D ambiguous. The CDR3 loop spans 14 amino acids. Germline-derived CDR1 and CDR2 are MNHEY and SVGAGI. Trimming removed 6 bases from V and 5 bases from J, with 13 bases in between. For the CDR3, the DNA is TGTGCCAGCAGGGGTCCTCGGGTTACCGGGGAGCTGTTTTTT. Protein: CASRGPRVTGELFF.

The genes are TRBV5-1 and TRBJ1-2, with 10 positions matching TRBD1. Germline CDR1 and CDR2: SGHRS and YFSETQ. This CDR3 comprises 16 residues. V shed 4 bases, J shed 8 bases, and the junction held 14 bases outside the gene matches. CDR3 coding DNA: TGCGCCAGCAGCACGGGTCCCGGGACAGGGGCCGGGGGCTACACCTTC. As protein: CASSTGPGTGAGGYTF.

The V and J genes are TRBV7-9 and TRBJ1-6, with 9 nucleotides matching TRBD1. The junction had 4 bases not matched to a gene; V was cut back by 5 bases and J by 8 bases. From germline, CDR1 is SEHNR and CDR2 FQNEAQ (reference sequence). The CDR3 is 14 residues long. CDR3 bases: TGTGCCAGCAGCCCGGGACAGGGTTATTCACCCCTCCACTTT. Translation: CASSPGQGYSPLHF.

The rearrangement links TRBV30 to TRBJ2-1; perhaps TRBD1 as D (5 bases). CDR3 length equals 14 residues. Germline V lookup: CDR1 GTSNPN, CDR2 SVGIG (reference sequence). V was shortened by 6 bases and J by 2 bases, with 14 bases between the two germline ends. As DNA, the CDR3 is TGTGCCTGTACTGCCAGGACACCCTACAATGAGCAGTTCTTC. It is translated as CACTARTPYNEQFF.

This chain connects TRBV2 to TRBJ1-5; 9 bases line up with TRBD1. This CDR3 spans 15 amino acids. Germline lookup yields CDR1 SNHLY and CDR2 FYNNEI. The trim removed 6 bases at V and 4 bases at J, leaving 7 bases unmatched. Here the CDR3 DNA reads TGTGCCAGCAGCGAACAGGGGGCCGGGAATCAGCCCCAGCATTTT. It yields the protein CASSEQGAGNQPQHF.

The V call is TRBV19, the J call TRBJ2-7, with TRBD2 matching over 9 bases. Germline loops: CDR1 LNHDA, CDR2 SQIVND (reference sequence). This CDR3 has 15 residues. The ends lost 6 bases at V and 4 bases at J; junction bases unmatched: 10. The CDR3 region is CASSSAGGGEYEQYF. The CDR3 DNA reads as TGTGCCAGTAGCTCGGCGGGGGGGGGCGAGTACGAGCAGTACTTC.